The entry below describes one T cell receptor (beta chain). The record originates from a study of T cell responses to AZD1222 COVID-19 vaccine. The length of the CDR3 is 14 residues. Germline V gene sequence: CDR1 LGHNA, CDR2 YSLEER. V was cut by 0 bases and J by 2 bases, with 2 bases left in between. The repertoire was sequenced with immunoSEQ multiplex PCR; TCRdb's copy has only in-frame clones and lacks some. This sample has roughly 150,000 clones, with 90% found just once. The clonotype originates from an adult who received the AZD1222 COVID-19 vaccine. The specimen was peripheral blood, collected 28 days after the second AZD1222 dose. J is TRBJ2-6 and V is TRBV4-3; D remains unclear. CDR3 sequence (DNA): TGCGCCAGCAGCCAAGACCCTGGGGCCAACGTCCTGACTTTC. It specifies CASSQDPGANVLTF.